This T cell receptor (beta chain) comes out of a study of blood T cell repertoires in COVID-19. The CDR3 has 18 amino acids. The germline gives CDR1 LGHNT, CDR2 FRNRAP. V lost 7 bases to trimming and J lost 5 bases; unmatched junction nucleotides: 21. Participants, about 18 to 90 years old, spanned 24 US areas. In the study's own analysis: Using reference gene primer amplification, nucleated cell counts were estimated. Measured with immunoSEQ multiplex PCR; TCRdb has only the in-frame clones, and not every one. From that table come the V and J calls and clone size; the DNA was used to work out D and trimming. The table includes 100,000 to 150,000 clones, roughly 89% detected once.

This receptor was obtained from a woman in her 30s who had recovered from COVID-19. This chain connects TRBV12-5 to TRBJ2-5; 8 positions agree with TRBD1. The sequencing sample was made of PBMCs or T cells enriched from blood (not recorded which). The CDR3 is CASDSLRTGMVRPETQYF. CDR3 nucleotides: TGTGCTAGTGACTCCCTAAGGACAGGGATGGTTAGGCCGGAGACCCAGTACTTC.